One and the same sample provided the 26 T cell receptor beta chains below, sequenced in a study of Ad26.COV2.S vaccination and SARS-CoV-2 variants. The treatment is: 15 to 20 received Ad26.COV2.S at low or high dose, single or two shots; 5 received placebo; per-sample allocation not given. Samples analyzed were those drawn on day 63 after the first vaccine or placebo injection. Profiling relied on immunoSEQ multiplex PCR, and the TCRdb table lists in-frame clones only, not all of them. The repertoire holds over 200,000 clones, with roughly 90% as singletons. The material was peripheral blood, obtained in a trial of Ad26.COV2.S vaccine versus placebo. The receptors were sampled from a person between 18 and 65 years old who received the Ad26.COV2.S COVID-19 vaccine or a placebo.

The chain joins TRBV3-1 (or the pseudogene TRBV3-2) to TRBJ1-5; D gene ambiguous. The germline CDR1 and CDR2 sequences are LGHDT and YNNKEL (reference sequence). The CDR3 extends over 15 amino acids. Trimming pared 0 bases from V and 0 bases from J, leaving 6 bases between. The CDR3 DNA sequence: TGTGCCAGCAGCCAAGAAGACGATAGCAATCAGCCCCAGCATTTT. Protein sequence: CASSQEDDSNQPQHF.

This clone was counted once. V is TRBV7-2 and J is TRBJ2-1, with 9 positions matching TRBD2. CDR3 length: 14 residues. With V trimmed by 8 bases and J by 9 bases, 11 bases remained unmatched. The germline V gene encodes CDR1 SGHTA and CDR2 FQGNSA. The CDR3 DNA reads TGTGCCAGCGGTCCCGGGACTAGCTACGGTGAGCAGTTCTTC. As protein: CASGPGTSYGEQFF.

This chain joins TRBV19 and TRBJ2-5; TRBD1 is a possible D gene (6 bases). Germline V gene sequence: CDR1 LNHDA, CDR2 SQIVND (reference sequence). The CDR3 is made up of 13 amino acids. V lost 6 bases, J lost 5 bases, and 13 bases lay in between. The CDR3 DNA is TGTGCCAGTAGCTCAGGGGTCCGGGAGACCCAGTACTTC. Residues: CASSSGVRETQYF.

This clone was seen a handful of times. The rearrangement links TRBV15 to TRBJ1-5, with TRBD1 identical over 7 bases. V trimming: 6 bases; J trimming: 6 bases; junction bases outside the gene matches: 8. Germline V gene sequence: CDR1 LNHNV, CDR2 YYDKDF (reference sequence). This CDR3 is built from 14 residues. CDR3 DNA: TGTGCCACCAGTTCTTACAGGGGTGGTCAGCCCCAGCATTTT. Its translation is CATSSYRGGQPQHF.

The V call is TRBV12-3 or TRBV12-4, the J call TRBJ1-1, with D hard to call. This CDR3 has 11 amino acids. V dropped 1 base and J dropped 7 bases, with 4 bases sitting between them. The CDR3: CASSLGGEAFF. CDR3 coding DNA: TGTGCCAGCAGTTTAGGGGGTGAAGCTTTCTTT.

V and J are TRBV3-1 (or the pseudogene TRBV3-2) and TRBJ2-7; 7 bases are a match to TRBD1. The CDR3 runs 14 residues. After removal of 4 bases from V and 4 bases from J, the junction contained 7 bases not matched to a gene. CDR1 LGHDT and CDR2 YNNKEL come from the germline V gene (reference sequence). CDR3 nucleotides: TGTGCCAGCAGCCCAACCGGGACAGCATACGAGCAGTACTTC. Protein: CASSPTGTAYEQYF.

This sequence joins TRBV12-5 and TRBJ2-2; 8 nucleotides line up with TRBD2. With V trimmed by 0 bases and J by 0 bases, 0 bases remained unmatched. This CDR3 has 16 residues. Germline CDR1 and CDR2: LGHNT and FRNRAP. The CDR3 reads CASGLVSGANTGELFF. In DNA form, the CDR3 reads TGTGCTAGTGGTTTGGTTAGCGGGGCGAACACCGGGGAGCTGTTTTTT.

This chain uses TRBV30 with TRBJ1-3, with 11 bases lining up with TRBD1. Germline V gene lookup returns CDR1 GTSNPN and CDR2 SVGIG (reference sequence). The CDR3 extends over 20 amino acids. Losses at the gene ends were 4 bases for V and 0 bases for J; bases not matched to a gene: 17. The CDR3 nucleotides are TGTGCCTGGATCCAAGATCCGGGACAGGGGGGGGACCACTCTGGAAACACCATATATTTT. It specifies CAWIQDPGQGGDHSGNTIYF.

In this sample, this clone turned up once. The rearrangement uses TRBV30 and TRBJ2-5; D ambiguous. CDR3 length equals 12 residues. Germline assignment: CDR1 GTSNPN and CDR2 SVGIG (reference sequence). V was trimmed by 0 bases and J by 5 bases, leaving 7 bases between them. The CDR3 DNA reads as TGTGCCTGGAGTGTACTGCTGGAGACCCAGTACTTC. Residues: CAWSVLLETQYF.

CDR3 protein: CATHAGQPNTEAFF. The CDR3, as DNA: TGTGCCACCCACGCGGGACAGCCGAACACTGAAGCTTTCTTT. The rearrangement joins TRBV19 to TRBJ1-1; 7 nucleotides agree with TRBD1. The CDR3 runs to 14 residues. With 10 bases clipped from V and 1 base from J, the junction kept 9 bases outside the gene matches. Germline-derived CDR1 and CDR2 are LNHDA and SQIVND (reference sequence).

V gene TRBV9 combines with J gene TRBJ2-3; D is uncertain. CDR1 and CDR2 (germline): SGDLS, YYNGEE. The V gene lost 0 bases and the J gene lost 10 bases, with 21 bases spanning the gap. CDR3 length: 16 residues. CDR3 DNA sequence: TGTGCCAGCAGCGTAGGCCCCTCCCCGTGGCTAACCTCGCAGTATTTT. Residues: CASSVGPSPWLTSQYF.

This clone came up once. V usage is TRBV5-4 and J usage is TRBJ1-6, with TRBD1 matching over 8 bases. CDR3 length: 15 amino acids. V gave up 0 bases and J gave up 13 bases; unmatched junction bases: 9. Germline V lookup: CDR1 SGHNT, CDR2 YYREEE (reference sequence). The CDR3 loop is CASSLGQGPLIPLHF. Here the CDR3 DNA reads TGTGCCAGCAGCTTGGGACAGGGGCCTTTGATTCCCCTCCACTTT.

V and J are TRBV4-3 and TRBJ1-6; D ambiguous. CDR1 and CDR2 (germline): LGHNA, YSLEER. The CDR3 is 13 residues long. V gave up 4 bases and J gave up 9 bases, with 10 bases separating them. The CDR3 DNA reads TGCGCCAGCAGCCCCCTGGGGATTTCACCCCTCCACTTT. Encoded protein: CASSPLGISPLHF.

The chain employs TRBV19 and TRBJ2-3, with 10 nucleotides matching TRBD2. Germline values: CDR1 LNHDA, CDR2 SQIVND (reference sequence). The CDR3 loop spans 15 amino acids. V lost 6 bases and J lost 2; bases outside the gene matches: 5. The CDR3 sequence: CASRNSGGSTDTQYF. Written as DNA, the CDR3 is TGTGCCAGTAGAAATAGCGGGGGGTCCACAGATACGCAGTATTTT.

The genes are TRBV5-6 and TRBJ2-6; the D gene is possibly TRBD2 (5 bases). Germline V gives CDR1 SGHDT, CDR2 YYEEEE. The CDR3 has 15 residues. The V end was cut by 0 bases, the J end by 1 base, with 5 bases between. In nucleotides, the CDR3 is TGTGCCAGCAGCTTGGGGAGGTCTGGGGCCAACGTCCTGACTTTC. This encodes CASSLGRSGANVLTF. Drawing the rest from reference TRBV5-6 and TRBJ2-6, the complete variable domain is DAGVTQSPTHLIKTRGQQVTLRCSPKSGHDTVSWYQQALGQGPQFIFQYYEEEERQRGNFPDRFSGHQFPNYSSELNVNALLLGDSALYLCASSLGRSGANVLTFGAGSRLTVL.

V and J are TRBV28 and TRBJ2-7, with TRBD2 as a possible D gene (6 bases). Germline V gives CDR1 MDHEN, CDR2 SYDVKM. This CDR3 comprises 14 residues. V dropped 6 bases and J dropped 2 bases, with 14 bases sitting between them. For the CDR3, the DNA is TGTGCCAGCAGCCCAGGAGGGGTCCCCTACGAGCAGTACTTC. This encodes CASSPGGVPYEQYF.

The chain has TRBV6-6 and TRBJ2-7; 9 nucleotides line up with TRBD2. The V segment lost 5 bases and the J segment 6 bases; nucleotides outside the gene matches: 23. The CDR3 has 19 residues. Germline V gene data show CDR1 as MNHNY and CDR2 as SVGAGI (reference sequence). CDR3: CASSLGLARVVGVSSEQYF. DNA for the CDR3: TGTGCCAGCAGTCTCGGACTAGCGCGGGTGGTGGGGGTTTCGAGCGAGCAGTACTTC.

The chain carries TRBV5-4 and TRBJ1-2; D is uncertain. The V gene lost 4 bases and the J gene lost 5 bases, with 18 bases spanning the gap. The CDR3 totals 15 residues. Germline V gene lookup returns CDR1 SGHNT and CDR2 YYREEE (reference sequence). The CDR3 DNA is TGTGCCAGCAGCAAATGGACCGCTAACCCTTATGGCTACACCTTC. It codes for CASSKWTANPYGYTF.

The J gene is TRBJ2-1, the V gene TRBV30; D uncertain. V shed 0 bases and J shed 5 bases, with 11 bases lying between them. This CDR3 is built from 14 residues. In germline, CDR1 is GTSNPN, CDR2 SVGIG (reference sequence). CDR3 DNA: TGTGCCTGGAGTGTACTGGTCTTTAACAATGAGCAGTTCTTC. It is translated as CAWSVLVFNNEQFF.

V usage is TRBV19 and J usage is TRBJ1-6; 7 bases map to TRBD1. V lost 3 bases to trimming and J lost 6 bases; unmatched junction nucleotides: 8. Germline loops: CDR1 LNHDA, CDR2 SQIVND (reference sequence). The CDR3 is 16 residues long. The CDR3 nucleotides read TGTGCCAGTAGTATGAACGGGGGGACAGTTAATTCACCCCTCCACTTT. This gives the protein CASSMNGGTVNSPLHF. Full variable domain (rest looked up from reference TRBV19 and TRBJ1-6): DGGITQSPKYLFRKEGQNVTLSCEQNLNHDAMYWYRQDPGQGLRLIYYSQIVNDFQKGDIAEGYSVSREKKESFPLTVTSAQKNPTAFYLCASSMNGGTVNSPLHFGNGTRLTVT.

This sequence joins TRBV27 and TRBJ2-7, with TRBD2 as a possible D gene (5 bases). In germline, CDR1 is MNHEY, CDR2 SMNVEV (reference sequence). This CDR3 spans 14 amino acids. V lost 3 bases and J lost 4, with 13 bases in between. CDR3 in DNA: TGTGCCAGCAGTTTTCTGGGAGATTGGTACGAGCAGTACTTC. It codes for CASSFLGDWYEQYF.

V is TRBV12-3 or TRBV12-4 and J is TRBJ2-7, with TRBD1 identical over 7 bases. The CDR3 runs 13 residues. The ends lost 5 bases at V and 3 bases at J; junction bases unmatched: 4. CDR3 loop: CASSPGQSYEQYF. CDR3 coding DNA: TGTGCCAGCAGTCCGGGACAGAGCTACGAGCAGTACTTC.

Written as DNA, the CDR3 is TGCGCCAGCAGCCCGGGGGATTTTAACACCGGGGAGCTGTTTTTT. Residues: CASSPGDFNTGELFF. The chain joins TRBV5-1 to TRBJ2-2, with D possibly matching TRBD2 (6 bases). The V gene's germline CDR1 is SGHRS and CDR2 YFSETQ. This CDR3 spans 15 amino acids. With 4 bases removed from V and 2 bases from J, the gap between germline ends came to 12 bases.

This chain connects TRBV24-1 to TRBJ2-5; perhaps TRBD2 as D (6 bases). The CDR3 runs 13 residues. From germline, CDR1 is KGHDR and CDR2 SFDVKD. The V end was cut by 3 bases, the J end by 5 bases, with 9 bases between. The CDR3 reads CATSDGGAETQYF. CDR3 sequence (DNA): TGTGCCACCAGTGATGGAGGGGCGGAGACCCAGTACTTC.

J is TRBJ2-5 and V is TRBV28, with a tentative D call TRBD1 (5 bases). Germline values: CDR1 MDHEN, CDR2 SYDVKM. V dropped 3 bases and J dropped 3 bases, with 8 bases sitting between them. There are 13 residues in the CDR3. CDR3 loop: CASSLGREETQYF. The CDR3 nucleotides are TGTGCCAGCAGTTTGGGCAGGGAAGAGACCCAGTACTTC.

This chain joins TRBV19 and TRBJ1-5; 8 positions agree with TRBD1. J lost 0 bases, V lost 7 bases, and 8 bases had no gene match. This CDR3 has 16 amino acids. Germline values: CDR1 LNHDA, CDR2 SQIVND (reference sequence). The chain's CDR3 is CASTHWTGYSNQPQHF. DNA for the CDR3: TGTGCCAGTACCCACTGGACAGGGTATAGCAATCAGCCCCAGCATTTT.